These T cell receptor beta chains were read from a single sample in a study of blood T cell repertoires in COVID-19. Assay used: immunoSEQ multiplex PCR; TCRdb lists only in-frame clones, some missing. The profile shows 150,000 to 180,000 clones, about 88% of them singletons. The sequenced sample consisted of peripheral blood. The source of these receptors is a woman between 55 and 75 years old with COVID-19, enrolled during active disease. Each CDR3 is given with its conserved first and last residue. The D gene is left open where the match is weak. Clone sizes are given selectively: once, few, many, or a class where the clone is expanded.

CASRETENSNQPQHF | TGTGCCAGCAGAGAGACGGAGAATAGCAATCAGCCCCAGCATTTT | TRBV2 | - | - | TRBJ1-5
CASSLAPETRGTIYF | TGTGCCAGCAGCTTGGCTCCCGAGACCCGGGGCACCATATATTTT | TRBV5-5 | - | - | TRBJ1-3
CASWRGQGDSPLHF | TGCGCCAGCTGGAGGGGACAGGGGGATTCACCCCTCCACTTT | TRBV10-2 | TRBD1 | - | TRBJ1-6
CASSFQASGNTIYF | TGTGCCAGCAGCTTCCAGGCTTCTGGAAACACCATATATTTT | TRBV13 | - | - | TRBJ1-3
CASSLLGTEQFF | TGTGCCAGCAGTTTATTGGGGACAGAGCAGTTCTTC | TRBV27 | - | - | TRBJ2-1
CASSRTGNTEAFF | TGTGCCAGCAGCCGTACAGGGAACACTGAAGCTTTCTTT | TRBV3-1/TRBV3-2 | - | once | TRBJ1-1
CASSPFRGDNEQFF | TGTGCCAGCTCACCATTCCGGGGAGACAATGAGCAGTTCTTC | TRBV18 | - | - | TRBJ2-1
CSVEGQGDWGYTF | TGCAGCGTTGAGGGGCAGGGGGATTGGGGCTACACCTTC | TRBV29-1 | TRBD1 | - | TRBJ1-2
CASSLGATIYF | TGCGCCAGCAGCTTGGGAGCAACCATATATTTT | TRBV5-1 | - | - | TRBJ1-3
CASSTTGIIGGANVLTF | TGCGCCAGCAGCACTACAGGGATTATTGGTGGGGCCAACGTCCTGACTTTC | TRBV5-1 | - | - | TRBJ2-6
CASSRQGRTEAFF | TGTGCCAGTAGCCGACAGGGAAGGACTGAAGCTTTCTTT | TRBV19 | TRBD1 | - | TRBJ1-1
CASSSGTGTSGNTIYF | TGCGCCAGCAGCTCCGGGACAGGGACAAGCGGAAACACCATATATTTT | TRBV4-1 | TRBD1 | - | TRBJ1-3
CASSKTGAKNIQYF | TGTGCCAGCAGCAAAACAGGGGCCAAAAACATTCAGTACTTC | TRBV7-2 | - | - | TRBJ2-4
CAWSVKGIQGATEAFF | TGTGCCTGGAGTGTAAAAGGGATACAGGGGGCGACTGAAGCTTTCTTT | TRBV30 | TRBD1 | few | TRBJ1-1
CASSQGFGGNQPQHF | TGTGCCAGCAGCCAAGGATTCGGGGGCAATCAGCCCCAGCATTTT | TRBV3-1/TRBV3-2 | - | - | TRBJ1-5
CASSPGQYNSPLHF | TGTGCCAGCAGCCCGGGACAGTATAATTCACCCCTCCACTTT | TRBV14 | TRBD1 | - | TRBJ1-6
CASSLTGTDTQYF | TGTGCCAGCAGTTTGACTGGCACAGATACGCAGTATTTT | TRBV6-5 | - | - | TRBJ2-3
CASSSFRGRNTEAFF | TGTGCCAGCAGCTCGTTCAGGGGGCGGAACACTGAAGCTTTCTTT | TRBV5-4 | TRBD1 | - | TRBJ1-1
CASSSPGAGSSYNEQFF | TGTGCCAGCAGCTCCCCCGGTGCGGGGAGCTCCTACAATGAGCAGTTCTTC | TRBV7-8 | - | - | TRBJ2-1
CATGSRRPREGGSEAFF | TGTGCCACCGGCTCGCGGAGACCCCGGGAGGGGGGATCTGAAGCTTTCTTT | TRBV25-1 | - | - | TRBJ1-1
CSVEGQGGGYTF | TGCAGCGTTGAGGGTCAGGGAGGGGGCTACACCTTC | TRBV29-1 | - | - | TRBJ1-2
CAWSVLGGTEAFF | TGTGCCTGGAGTGTACTAGGGGGCACTGAAGCTTTCTTT | TRBV30 | - | - | TRBJ1-1
CASRPNRQLGTEAFF | TGTGCCAGCAGACCCAACCGACAGTTAGGCACTGAAGCTTTCTTT | TRBV6-5 | - | - | TRBJ1-1
CASSVAASGGGGDTQYF | TGTGCCAGCAGCGTAGCGGCTAGCGGGGGGGGAGGAGATACGCAGTATTTT | TRBV9 | TRBD2 | - | TRBJ2-3
CASSLNRVETEAFF | TGTGCCAGCAGCTTAAACAGGGTTGAAACTGAAGCTTTCTTT | TRBV7-9 | - | - | TRBJ1-1
CASSQADRGYNEQFF | TGTGCCAGCAGCCAAGCGGACAGGGGGTACAATGAGCAGTTCTTC | TRBV3-1/TRBV3-2 | TRBD1 | - | TRBJ2-1
CASSLAGASTDTQYF | TGTGCCAGCAGCTTAGCGGGGGCCTCCACAGATACGCAGTATTTT | TRBV7-8 | - | once | TRBJ2-3
CASSPQTNYGYTF | TGTGCCAGCAGCCCTCAGACTAACTATGGCTACACCTTC | TRBV9 | - | - | TRBJ1-2
CASSPTNQPQHF | TGTGCCAGCAGCCCCACAAATCAGCCCCAGCATTTT | TRBV7-8 | - | once | TRBJ1-5
CASRQTGSRVETQYF | TGTGCCAGCAGACAGACAGGGAGTAGGGTAGAGACCCAGTACTTC | TRBV27 | TRBD1 | - | TRBJ2-5
CASSQRTGFGDQPQHF | TGTGCCAGCAGCCAACGGACAGGGTTCGGAGATCAGCCCCAGCATTTT | TRBV13 | TRBD1 | - | TRBJ1-5
CASSDLELSNQPQHF | TGTGCCAGCAGTGACTTGGAGTTGAGCAATCAGCCCCAGCATTTT | TRBV2 | - | - | TRBJ1-5